These T cell receptor beta chains were read from a single sample in a study of cytomegalovirus exposure and HLA in healthy donors. Libraries were prepared by immunoSEQ multiplex PCR; TCRdb keeps only in-frame clonotypes and omits some of them. This table has about 120,000 clones, approximately 89% appearing once. The specimen sequenced was PBMCs. The receptors originated from a woman between 18 and 29 years old in good health and CMV-seronegative. Both conserved end residues are part of each CDR3. The D gene is left open where the match is weak. Part of the rows lack a size; the others show once, few, many or a class for expanded clones.

D gene,V gene,clone size,J gene,CDR3 DNA,CDR3 protein
NA,TRBV6-6,once,TRBJ1-5,TGTGCCAGCACCCGACTGGGGGCAGGGAATCAGCCCCAGCATTTT,CASTRLGAGNQPQHF
NA,TRBV9,NA,TRBJ2-3,TGTGCCAGCAGCCCGAGCTTATGGGATACGCAGTATTTT,CASSPSLWDTQYF
TRBD2,TRBV7-3,NA,TRBJ2-2,TGTGCCAGCAGCTCCCGTAACGTAGCGGGTACCGGGGAGCTGTTTTTT,CASSSRNVAGTGELFF
NA,TRBV28,NA,TRBJ2-2,TGTGCCAGCAGTTTATGGGGTTCAGGAACCGGGGAGCTGTTTTTT,CASSLWGSGTGELFF
NA,TRBV4-2,NA,TRBJ2-7,TGTGCCAGCAGCCAAGCAGAGCGGGTCTGGGGGGATGAGCAGTACTTC,CASSQAERVWGDEQYF
NA,TRBV2,NA,TRBJ1-6,TGTGCCAGCAGCCAACAGGGCGCCTATAATTCACCCCTCCACTTT,CASSQQGAYNSPLHF
NA,TRBV19,few,TRBJ1-1,TGTGCCAGTAGTATCCAAGAGACTGAAGCTTTCTTT,CASSIQETEAFF
NA,TRBV5-8,NA,TRBJ1-6,TGTGCCAGCAGCTCCAGGGGAGCCCGTTATAATTCACCCCTCCACTTT,CASSSRGARYNSPLHF
NA,TRBV7-2,once,TRBJ1-3,TGTGCCAGCAGAAGTCCAGGGTCTGGAAACACCATATATTTT,CASRSPGSGNTIYF
NA,TRBV19,NA,TRBJ2-2,TGTGCCAGTATAGATTGGTTCGGGGGCACCGGGGAGCTGTTTTTT,CASIDWFGGTGELFF
TRBD2,TRBV27,NA,TRBJ2-3,TGTGCCAGCACAGGGACTAGCGATAGCACAGATACGCAGTATTTT,CASTGTSDSTDTQYF
TRBD1,TRBV6-1,NA,TRBJ2-1,TGTGCCAGCACCGAAAAAGGACAGGCATACAATGAGCAGTTCTTC,CASTEKGQAYNEQFF
NA,TRBV7-2,NA,TRBJ2-7,TGTGCCAGCAGCCTACACCCGGAGTCTTCTTCTTACGAGCAGTACTTC,CASSLHPESSSYEQYF
NA,TRBV10-3,NA,TRBJ2-7,TGTGCCATCAGTGAGATAGTGCAACGAACAGGGTACTACGAGCAGTACTTC,CAISEIVQRTGYYEQYF
NA,TRBV5-6,NA,TRBJ2-7,TGTGCCACCCATCTCTACAGGGCCCGCGAGCAGTACTTC,CATHLYRAREQYF
NA,TRBV6-5,NA,TRBJ1-1,TGTGCCAGCAGTGATCGGTGGGGAGCTGAAGCTTTCTTT,CASSDRWGAEAFF
NA,TRBV6-5,NA,TRBJ2-3,TGTGCCAGCAGTAACACTAGGTCAGATACGCAGTATTTT,CASSNTRSDTQYF
TRBD2,TRBV30,NA,TRBJ2-7,TGTGCCTGGAGTGCAGGACTAGCGGGGGCAGACGAGCAGTACTTC,CAWSAGLAGADEQYF
TRBD1,TRBV6-4,once,TRBJ2-3,TGTGCCAGCCGCCCCAGAGCTCAGGGGGCCGCAGATACGCAGTATTTT,CASRPRAQGAADTQYF
NA,TRBV28,NA,TRBJ1-5,TGTGCCAGCAGTTTTAGGCAGGCCAATCAGCCCCAGCATTTT,CASSFRQANQPQHF
NA,TRBV7-6,NA,TRBJ2-2,TGTGCCAGCAGCTTAGTAGGCGGGTCCACCGGGGAGCTGTTTTTT,CASSLVGGSTGELFF
NA,TRBV4-1,NA,TRBJ1-1,TGCGCCAGCAGCCAGGGTCGGGGGGAGGCTGAAGCTTTCTTT,CASSQGRGEAEAFF
TRBD1,TRBV9,NA,TRBJ1-6,TGTGCCAGCAGCCTAGAGGCCGGGACAGGCCTCTATAATTCACCCCTCCACTTT,CASSLEAGTGLYNSPLHF
TRBD1,TRBV7-6,NA,TRBJ2-7,TGTGCCAGCAGCCCCCGACCGGGACAGGGCTACGAGCAGTACTTC,CASSPRPGQGYEQYF
TRBD1,TRBV29-1,few,TRBJ1-2,TGCAGCGCCTGGACAGGGAGTAACTATGGCTACACCTTC,CSAWTGSNYGYTF
NA,TRBV11-1,NA,TRBJ2-7,TGTGCCAGCAGCTTCGGGATCGGAGAGATCGAGCAGTACTTC,CASSFGIGEIEQYF
TRBD2,TRBV6-4,NA,TRBJ2-1,TGTGCCAGCAGCGGGGGAGCGGGAGAACACAATGAGCAGTTCTTC,CASSGGAGEHNEQFF
TRBD2,TRBV6-1,once,TRBJ2-7,TGTGCCAGCAGTGATCCCGGACTAGTGCGGGAGCAGTACTTC,CASSDPGLVREQYF
NA,TRBV2,NA,TRBJ1-5,TGTGCCAGCAGGGACCAGGGAACAGACAATCAGCCCCAGCATTTT,CASRDQGTDNQPQHF
NA,TRBV18,once,TRBJ2-3,TGTGCCAGCTCACCAACCAGGGCGGGAACAGATACGCAGTATTTT,CASSPTRAGTDTQYF
NA,TRBV4-1,NA,TRBJ1-2,TGCGCCAGCAGCCAAACTGTTCCCAGGACAGTGAGATATGGCTACACCTTC,CASSQTVPRTVRYGYTF
TRBD1,TRBV25-1,NA,TRBJ1-2,TGTGCCAGCAGTGAATATCTCGGGACAGCCTATGGCTACACCTTC,CASSEYLGTAYGYTF
NA,TRBV4-3,NA,TRBJ1-1,TGCGCCAGCAGCCTGGGGCAGGGGAACACTGAAGCTTTCTTT,CASSLGQGNTEAFF
NA,TRBV6-1,NA,TRBJ2-7,TGTGCCAGCAGTGAATTCTGGACAGAGACCTACGAGCAGTACTTC,CASSEFWTETYEQYF
NA,TRBV2,NA,TRBJ2-2,TGTGCCAGCAGTGAGTGGACTAACACCGGGGAGCTGTTTTTT,CASSEWTNTGELFF
NA,TRBV6-4,NA,TRBJ2-3,TGTGCCAGCAGTGTTCTCCCCGCTGGACTAACCCGGGATACGCAGTATTTT,CASSVLPAGLTRDTQYF
NA,TRBV4-2,NA,TRBJ1-2,TGTGCCAGCAGCCAAGACCGACTCGGCTATGGCTACACCTTC,CASSQDRLGYGYTF
NA,TRBV5-6,NA,TRBJ1-1,TGTGCCAGCGGGGAGGGGTACAGTGAAGCTTTCTTT,CASGEGYSEAFF
TRBD1,TRBV4-1,NA,TRBJ2-5,TGCGCCAGCAGCCAAGTGGACAGGAAAGAGACCCAGTACTTC,CASSQVDRKETQYF
NA,TRBV7-9,NA,TRBJ1-2,TGTGCCAGCAGCAGTAGCCGGGCTAACTATGGCTACACCTTC,CASSSSRANYGYTF
TRBD2,TRBV30,once,TRBJ2-1,TGTGCCTGGAGTGGGCTAGCGGGCGGTTTATACAATGAGCAGTTCTTC,CAWSGLAGGLYNEQFF
TRBD2,TRBV28,NA,TRBJ2-3,TGTGCCAGCAGTCCGACTAGCGGGGCTAACACAGATACGCAGTATTTT,CASSPTSGANTDTQYF
NA,TRBV19,NA,TRBJ1-5,TGTGCCAGTAGTATAGATCGCCGAACCGGGGTCAGCAATCAGCCCCAGCATTTT,CASSIDRRTGVSNQPQHF
TRBD1,TRBV7-2,NA,TRBJ2-3,TGTGCCAGCAGCCTGGACAGGTCTGCGACAGATACGCAGTATTTT,CASSLDRSATDTQYF
TRBD2,TRBV5-4,NA,TRBJ2-2,TGTGCCAGCAGCCTCCCCGTTACTAGCGGGAGTGAGGGGGAGCTGTTTTTT,CASSLPVTSGSEGELFF
TRBD2,TRBV27,NA,TRBJ2-7,TGTGCCAGCACCACACTAGCGGGAAACTATGAGCAGTACTTC,CASTTLAGNYEQYF
NA,TRBV7-7,NA,TRBJ1-3,TGTGCTAGCAGCCCAGACACATCTGGAAACACCATATATTTT,CASSPDTSGNTIYF
NA,TRBV5-1,NA,TRBJ2-7,TGCGCCAGCAGCACAGGACAAAGCTCCTACGAGCAGTACTTC,CASSTGQSSYEQYF
NA,TRBV11-2,NA,TRBJ1-5,TGTGCCAGCAGCCTCCCAGGTAATGATCAGCCCCAGCATTTT,CASSLPGNDQPQHF
NA,TRBV18,NA,TRBJ2-1,TGTGCCAGCTCACCACCTGAGGAGCAGTACAATGAGCAGTTCTTC,CASSPPEEQYNEQFF
TRBD2,TRBV30,NA,TRBJ2-5,TGTGCCTGGAGTGGCGGGGGGGCCCGAGAGACCCAGTACTTC,CAWSGGGARETQYF
NA,TRBV10-3,NA,TRBJ1-2,TGTGCCATCAGTGGGACTTATCCTAACTATGGCTACACCTTC,CAISGTYPNYGYTF
TRBD1,TRBV27,NA,TRBJ2-2,TGTGCCAGCAAGAGGGTAGGGGGCGCTGCCGGGGAGCTGTTTTTT,CASKRVGGAAGELFF
TRBD1,TRBV5-6,NA,TRBJ2-2,TGTGCCAGCAGCGGAATCTTACAGGGGTCCGGGGAGCTGTTTTTT,CASSGILQGSGELFF